What follows are 25 T cell receptor beta chains derived from one specimen sequenced in a study of blood T cell repertoires in COVID-19. Method: immunoSEQ multiplex PCR; TCRdb's copy keeps in-frame clones and lacks some. Of a few hundred thousand clones in the sample, roughly nine tenths were seen once. Sequencing was done on a sample of peripheral blood. These receptors all stem from a woman between 50 and 59 years old with COVID-19, enrolled during active disease.

The chain joins TRBV6-5 to TRBJ1-1; D gene ambiguous. The CDR3 runs to 13 residues. Trimming took off 0 bases at V and 1 base at J, with 3 bases between the two ends. CDR1 and CDR2 from the germline V gene are MNHEY and SVGAGI. CDR3 sequence (DNA): TGTGCCAGCAGTTACTCCCAGAACACTGAAGCTTTCTTT. Its translation: CASSYSQNTEAFF.

CDR3 amino acids: CATSRDPGTGDGYTF. For the CDR3, the DNA is TGTGCCACCAGCAGAGATCCCGGGACAGGGGACGGCTACACCTTC. This rearrangement joins TRBV15 to TRBJ1-2, with 10 positions matching TRBD1. CDR3 length equals 15 residues. Per germline, CDR1 LNHNV and CDR2 YYDKDF (reference sequence). V was clipped by 0 bases and J by 8 bases; unmatched bases: 6.

The CDR3 bases are TGTGCCAGCCAGAGTGGGACTCAAGAGACCCAGTACTTC. This gives the protein CASQSGTQETQYF. The chain carries TRBV12-3 or TRBV12-4 and TRBJ2-5, with D perhaps matching TRBD2 (6 bases). Trimming removed 8 bases at V and 2 bases at J, with 12 bases between. CDR3 length equals 13 residues.

The gene calls are TRBV25-1 and TRBJ2-1; TRBD1 aligns across 7 bases. V shed 6 bases, J shed 6 bases, and the junction held 5 bases outside the gene matches. The germline CDR1 and CDR2 sequences are MGHDK and SYGVNS. The CDR3 length is 13 residues. CDR3 nucleotide sequence: TGTGCCAGCAGAGACAGGGAATTCAATGAGCAGTTCTTC. Protein: CASRDREFNEQFF.

The chain uses TRBV20-1 and TRBJ1-2; TRBD1 might be the D (6 bases). The CDR3 extends over 14 amino acids. Germline-derived CDR1 and CDR2 are DFQATT and SNEGSKA (reference sequence). The ends were cut back, 3 bases at V and 7 bases at J, with 18 bases in the middle. The CDR3 is CSASPYGGAGGYTF. The CDR3 DNA follows: TGCAGTGCTAGTCCCTATGGGGGGGCTGGTGGCTACACCTTC.

V gene TRBV10-3 combines with J gene TRBJ2-2, with a weak D call TRBD1 (6 bases). Per germline, CDR1 ENHRY and CDR2 SYGVKD. V shed 7 bases and J shed 2 bases, with 14 bases lying between them. The CDR3 sequence is 15 residues long. For the CDR3, the DNA is TGTGCCATCACCTCACAGGGATCCAACACCGGGGAGCTGTTTTTT. Protein product: CAITSQGSNTGELFF.

J is TRBJ1-1 and V is TRBV7-2; D not resolved. The CDR3 has 15 residues. The germline V gene has CDR1 SGHTA and CDR2 FQGNSA. Trimming shortened V by 1 base and J by 1 base, and 10 bases separated the two germline ends. The CDR3 bases are TGTGCCAGCAGCTTAGACCACAGAAAGAACACTGAAGCTTTCTTT. This gives the protein CASSLDHRKNTEAFF.

The CDR3 nucleotides are TGTGCCAGCAGTGAAGACAGGCTCTATGGCTACACCTTC. This sequence encodes CASSEDRLYGYTF. The chain combines TRBV6-1 with TRBJ1-2, with D maybe TRBD1 (5 bases). The CDR3 is 13 amino acids. Trimming shortened V by 1 base and J by 4 bases, and 7 bases separated the two germline ends. Germline V lookup: CDR1 MNHNS, CDR2 SASEGT.

The chain is built from TRBV19 and TRBJ2-4; 9 nucleotides align to TRBD1. Germline V gene sequence: CDR1 LNHDA, CDR2 SQIVND (reference sequence). The CDR3 has 18 amino acids. J gave up 0 bases and V 4 bases, and 10 bases lay outside the gene matches. The CDR3 sequence: CASSTPGQGEIAKNIQYF. CDR3 nucleotide sequence: TGTGCCAGTAGTACACCGGGACAGGGAGAAATAGCCAAAAACATTCAGTACTTC.

V usage is TRBV18 and J usage is TRBJ2-2; TRBD1 matches 8 bases. Germline CDR1 and CDR2: KGHSH and LQKENI. The junction had 11 bases not matched to a gene; V was cut back by 8 bases and J by 6 bases. This CDR3 is 15 amino acids long. The CDR3 sequence is CASRSQGAGSGELFF. Here the CDR3 DNA reads TGTGCCAGCCGGTCGCAGGGGGCAGGTTCCGGGGAGCTGTTTTTT.

The chain has TRBV11-1 and TRBJ1-4; no clear D. Germline assignment: CDR1 SGHAT and CDR2 FQDESV (reference sequence). V gave up 1 base and J gave up 1 base, with 4 bases separating them. CDR3 length: 14 amino acids. The CDR3 loop reads CASSLGGTNEKLFF. The CDR3 nucleotides are TGTGCCAGCAGCTTAGGAGGAACTAATGAAAAACTGTTTTTT.

The gene calls are TRBV21-1 and TRBJ2-5; TRBD2 is taken as the D call from the table, unchecked against the DNA. TRBV21-1 is labeled a pseudogene. The CDR3 loop spans 17 amino acids. CDR3: CASSKRGPGLTQETQYF. CDR3 sequence (DNA): TGTGCCAGCAGCAAAAGAGGCCCCGGACTGACACAAGAGACCCAGTACTTC.

V is TRBV2 and J is TRBJ2-3; unclear D gene. V lost 0 bases to trimming and J lost 2 bases, with 9 bases between them. There are 15 residues in the CDR3. CDR1 and CDR2 from the germline V gene are SNHLY and FYNNEI. The CDR3 sequence is CASSEALQSTDTQYF. DNA of the CDR3: TGTGCCAGCAGTGAAGCGCTACAGTCCACAGATACGCAGTATTTT.

The rearrangement links TRBV3-1 (or the pseudogene TRBV3-2) to TRBJ2-1; possible D gene TRBD2, 5 bases. Germline assignment: CDR1 LGHDT and CDR2 YNNKEL (reference sequence). V gave up 4 bases and J gave up 8 bases, with 21 bases separating them. The CDR3 has 16 amino acids. DNA of the CDR3: TGTGCCAGCAGCCCCCCTGGAAGGGCTGAGGGCGATGAGCAGTTCTTC. It translates to CASSPPGRAEGDEQFF.

The chain links TRBV19 to TRBJ1-5, with D possibly TRBD1 on 5 matching bases. This CDR3 region has 13 residues. The germline V gene encodes CDR1 LNHDA and CDR2 SQIVND (reference sequence). The germline V and J ends were trimmed by 4 bases and 7 bases, with 11 bases remaining between them. The CDR3 reads CASSRGVEQPQHF. The DNA of the CDR3 is TGTGCCAGTAGTAGGGGGGTTGAACAGCCCCAGCATTTT.

The J gene is TRBJ2-1, the V gene TRBV25-1; weak D call: TRBD2 (5 bases). This CDR3 region has 15 residues. CDR1 is MGHDK, CDR2 SYGVNS, per germline. V lost 5 bases to trimming and J lost 8 bases, with 19 bases between them. This chain's CDR3 is CASSTPGQSGDEQFF. The CDR3 DNA is TGTGCCAGCAGTACCCCCGGGCAATCCGGGGATGAGCAGTTCTTC.

The chain recombines TRBV6-5 with TRBJ2-3; 7 bases align to TRBD1. Germline trimming cut 6 bases from V and 3 bases from J; bases unmatched to any gene: 6. Germline V gene lookup returns CDR1 MNHEY and CDR2 SVGAGI. This CDR3 spans 14 amino acids. This chain's CDR3 is CASSRQGRTDTQYF. The CDR3 DNA follows: TGTGCCAGCAGCAGACAGGGAAGGACAGATACGCAGTATTTT.

This clone was seen a few times. The V call is TRBV10-1, the J call TRBJ2-7; the D gene is possibly TRBD2 (6 bases). V lost 6 bases and J 1 base, leaving 16 bases between the germline ends. CDR3 length: 15 amino acids. Germline V gives CDR1 WNHNN, CDR2 SYGVQD (reference sequence). The CDR3 protein is CASRGGRSRSYEQYV. In nucleotides, the CDR3 is TGCGCCAGCAGGGGTGGGAGGAGCCGATCCTACGAGCAGTACGTC.

This clone was counted between two and nine times. J is TRBJ1-5 and V is TRBV2; possible D gene TRBD1, 5 bases. Looked up from germline, CDR1 is SNHLY and CDR2 is FYNNEI. V gave up 6 bases and J gave up 7 bases, with 13 bases separating them. The CDR3 runs 13 residues. In nucleotides, the CDR3 is TGTGCCAGCAGGGTTGACAGCCGACAGCCCCAGCATTTT. It is translated as CASRVDSRQPQHF. The full variable domain, completed using reference TRBV2 and TRBJ1-5, is EPEVTQTPSHQVTQMGQEVILRCVPISNHLYFYWYRQILGQKVEFLVSFYNNEISEKSEIFDDQFSVERPDGSNFTLKIRSTKLEDSAMYFCASRVDSRQPQHFGDGTRLSIL.

The table lists this clone with a few counts. The chain employs TRBV6-1 and TRBJ2-2, with 9 bases lining up with TRBD1. Germline V gives CDR1 MNHNS, CDR2 SASEGT. The trim removed 3 bases at V and 1 base at J, leaving 6 bases unmatched. The CDR3 is 17 amino acids. This chain's CDR3 is CASSDPDRGWNTGELFF. Written as DNA, the CDR3 is TGTGCCAGCAGTGACCCCGACAGGGGGTGGAACACCGGGGAGCTGTTTTTT.

The chain has TRBV19 and TRBJ2-6, with 7 bases aligning to TRBD1. Trimming took 1 base from V and 0 from J; bases not matched to a gene: 3. Germline V gene sequence: CDR1 LNHDA, CDR2 SQIVND (reference sequence). The CDR3 sequence is 17 residues long. The CDR3 nucleotides read TGTGCCAGTAGTATAGGGACAGGTCTCTCTGGGGCCAACGTCCTGACTTTC. Encoded protein: CASSIGTGLSGANVLTF.

The rearrangement links TRBV9 to TRBJ1-1, with 10 bases matching TRBD1. V dropped 4 bases and J dropped 10; count of bases not matched to a gene: 7. Germline V lookup: CDR1 SGDLS, CDR2 YYNGEE. The CDR3 has 13 amino acids. The CDR3, as DNA: TGTGCCAGCAGCCCCGGGACAGGGGAGGGAGCTTTCTTT. Translation: CASSPGTGEGAFF.

The sample holds a few counts of this clone. CDR3 nucleotide sequence: TGCAGCGTTGAAAAGGGGGCCTACGAGCAGTACTTC. This encodes CSVEKGAYEQYF. V and J are TRBV29-1 and TRBJ2-7; D might be TRBD1 (6 bases). The germline V gene encodes CDR1 SQVTM and CDR2 ANQGSEA. This CDR3 contains 12 residues. The V end was cut by 2 bases, the J end by 2 bases, with 7 bases between.

This clone has only a few counts. The rearrangement joins TRBV19 to TRBJ2-1; D is perhaps TRBD1 (6 bases). Per the germline V gene, CDR1 is LNHDA and CDR2 is SQIVND (reference sequence). V was cut by 7 bases and J by 7 bases, with 26 bases left in between. This CDR3 is 17 amino acids long. The chain's CDR3 is CASNLGIQGEKRNEQFF. The CDR3 bases are TGTGCCAGTAACCTCGGAATACAGGGAGAGAAGCGAAATGAGCAGTTCTTC.

In its sample, this clone was seen once. CDR3 protein: CASSIVTGDPYEQYF. CDR3 in DNA: TGTGCCAGTAGTATTGTGACGGGGGACCCCTACGAGCAGTACTTC. The chain joins TRBV19 to TRBJ2-7; weak D call: TRBD2 (6 bases). CDR1 and CDR2 (germline): LNHDA, SQIVND (reference sequence). This CDR3 has 15 amino acids. V lost 3 bases and J lost 2, with 14 bases in between.